A single sample gave rise to the 3 T cell receptor beta chains below, sequenced in a study of chemoradiotherapy in HPV16-positive cancers. Assay used: immunoSEQ multiplex PCR; TCRdb lists only in-frame clones, some missing. Seen here are approximately 1,500 clones, roughly two thirds observed once, and the top ten hold roughly 19%. Sequenced material: tumor tissue, taken from a patient who underwent chemoradiotherapy. These receptors were collected from a human donor with HPV-associated anogenital cancer.

CDR3 protein: CASMTGATYEQYF. CDR3 sequence (DNA): TGTGCCAGCATGACGGGGGCCACCTACGAGCAGTACTTC. The genes are TRBV5-8 and TRBJ2-7; D is perhaps TRBD1 or TRBD2 (6 bases each). V lost 6 bases and J 2 bases, leaving 12 bases between the germline ends. Germline CDR1 SGHTS, CDR2 YDEGEE. The CDR3 length is 13 residues. Combining the CDR3 with reference TRBV5-8 and TRBJ2-7 gives the whole variable domain EAGVTQSPTHLIKTRGQQATLRCSPISGHTSVYWYQQALGLGLQFLLWYDEGEERNRGNFPPRFSGRQFPNYSSELNVNALELEDSALYLCASMTGATYEQYFGPGTRLTVT.

The chain carries TRBV6-5 and TRBJ2-2; the D gene is possibly TRBD2 (5 bases). Trimming left V 6 bases short and J 1 base short, with 6 bases between. Germline assignment: CDR1 MNHEY and CDR2 SVGAGI. The CDR3 has 13 amino acids. The CDR3 is CASSRGNTGELFF. In DNA, the CDR3 is TGTGCCAGCAGCCGGGGGAACACCGGGGAGCTGTTTTTT.

There are a few counts of this clone. This chain links TRBV5-5 with TRBJ1-6; D ambiguous. The ends were cut back, 5 bases at V and 14 bases at J, with 11 bases in the middle. Germline CDR1 SGHKS, CDR2 YYEKEE (reference sequence). The CDR3 totals 11 residues. CDR3 sequence: CASRSAGALHF. CDR3 DNA: TGTGCCAGCAGATCCGCGGGAGCCCTCCACTTT.